This TCR beta chain was identified in a study of T cell responses to AZD1222 COVID-19 vaccine. Study-wide results and caveats: Unmutated variant regions reportedly attract nearly half of all spike-specific TCRs. Increased Spike-specific TCR breadth and depth were observed after two AZD1222 doses. Of the AZD1222 recipients, only 5 or 6 were seropositive at baseline.

The protocol was immunoSEQ multiplex PCR, while the TCRdb copy is restricted to in-frame clones and leaves out a portion. Of 150,000 or so clones detected, 85% to 95% appear once; the ten largest clones hold around 0.9%. Notes on this clone: The antigen is unknown.

Trimming took off 6 bases at V and 5 bases at J, with 13 bases between the two ends. The CDR3 totals 13 residues. The V gene is TRBV12-3 or TRBV12-4, the J gene TRBJ2-5; D remains unclear. The sequences come from peripheral blood, collected on day 0 of AZD1222 vaccination. The sequence came from an adult in good health. CDR3 sequence: CASSLVGFETQYF. CDR3 in DNA: TGTGCCAGCAGCTTGGTGGGGTTTGAGACCCAGTACTTC.